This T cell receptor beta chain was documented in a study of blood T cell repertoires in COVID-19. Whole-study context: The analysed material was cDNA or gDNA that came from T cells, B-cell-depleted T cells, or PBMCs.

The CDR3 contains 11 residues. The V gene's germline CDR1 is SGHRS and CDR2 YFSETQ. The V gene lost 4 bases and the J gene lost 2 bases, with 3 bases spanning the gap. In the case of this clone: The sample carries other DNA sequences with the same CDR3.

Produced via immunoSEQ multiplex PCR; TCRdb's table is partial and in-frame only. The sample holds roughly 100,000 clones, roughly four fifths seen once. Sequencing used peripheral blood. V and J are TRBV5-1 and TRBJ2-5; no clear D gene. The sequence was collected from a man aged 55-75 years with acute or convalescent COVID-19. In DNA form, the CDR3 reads TGCGCCAGCAGCCAACAAGAGACCCAGTACTTC. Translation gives CASSQQETQYF. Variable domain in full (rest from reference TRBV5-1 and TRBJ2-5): KAGVTQTPRYLIKTRGQQVTLSCSPISGHRSVSWYQQTPGQGLQFLFEYFSETQRNKGNFPGRFSGRQFSNSRSEMNVSTLELGDSALYLCASSQQETQYFGPGTRLLVL.